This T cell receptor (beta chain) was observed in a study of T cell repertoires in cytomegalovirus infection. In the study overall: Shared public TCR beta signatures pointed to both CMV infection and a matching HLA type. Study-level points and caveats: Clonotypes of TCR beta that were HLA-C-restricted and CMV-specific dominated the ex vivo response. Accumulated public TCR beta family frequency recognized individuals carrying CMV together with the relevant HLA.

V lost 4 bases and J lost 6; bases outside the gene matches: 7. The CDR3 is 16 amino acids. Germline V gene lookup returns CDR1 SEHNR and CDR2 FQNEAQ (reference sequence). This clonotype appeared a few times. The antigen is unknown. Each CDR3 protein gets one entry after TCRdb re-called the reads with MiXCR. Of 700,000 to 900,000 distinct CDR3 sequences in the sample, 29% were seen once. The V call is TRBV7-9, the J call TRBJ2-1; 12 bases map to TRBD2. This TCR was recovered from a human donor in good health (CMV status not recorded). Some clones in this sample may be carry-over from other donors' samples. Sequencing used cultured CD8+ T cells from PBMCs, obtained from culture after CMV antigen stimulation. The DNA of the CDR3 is TGTGCCAGCAGCTCTAGCGGGGGGGCGTATGTCAATGAGCAGTTCTTC. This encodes CASSSSGGAYVNEQFF.